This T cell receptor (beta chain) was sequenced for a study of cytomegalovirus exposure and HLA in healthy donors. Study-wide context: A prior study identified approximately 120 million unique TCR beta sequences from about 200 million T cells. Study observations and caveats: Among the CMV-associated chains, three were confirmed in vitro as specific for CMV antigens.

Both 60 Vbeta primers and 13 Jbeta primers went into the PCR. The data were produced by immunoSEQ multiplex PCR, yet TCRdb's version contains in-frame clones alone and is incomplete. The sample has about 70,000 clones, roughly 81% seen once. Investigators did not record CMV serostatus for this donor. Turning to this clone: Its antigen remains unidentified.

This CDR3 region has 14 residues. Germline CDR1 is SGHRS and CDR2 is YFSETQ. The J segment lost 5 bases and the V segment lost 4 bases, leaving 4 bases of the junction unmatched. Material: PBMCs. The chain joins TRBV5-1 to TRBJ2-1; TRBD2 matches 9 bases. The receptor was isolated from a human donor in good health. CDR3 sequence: CASSPGLANNEQFF. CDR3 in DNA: TGCGCCAGCAGCCCGGGACTAGCTAACAATGAGCAGTTCTTC. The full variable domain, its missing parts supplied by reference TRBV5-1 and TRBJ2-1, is KAGVTQTPRYLIKTRGQQVTLSCSPISGHRSVSWYQQTPGQGLQFLFEYFSETQRNKGNFPGRFSGRQFSNSRSEMNVSTLELGDSALYLCASSPGLANNEQFFGPGTRLTVL.